The 26 T cell receptor beta chains in this list originate from one sample, sequenced in a study of early T cells in non-severe SARS-CoV-2 infection. TCRdb re-called the 5' RACE reads through MiXCR, storing one row per CDR3 protein. The repertoire holds 50,000 to 60,000 distinct CDR3 sequences, with 11% as singletons. Specimen: whole blood. Source of these receptors: an adult who was a healthcare worker with PCR-confirmed SARS-CoV-2 infection or an uninfected control (not recorded which).

This clonotype was recorded a few times. The rearrangement joins TRBV7-2 to TRBJ2-1; 9 positions agree with TRBD2. This CDR3 has 14 amino acids. V shed 1 base, J shed 13 bases, and the junction held 8 bases outside the gene matches. Germline values: CDR1 SGHTA, CDR2 FQGNSA. The CDR3 DNA follows: TGTGCCAGCAGCTTAGTGGCCATGGGACTAGCCCAGTTCTTC. Protein: CASSLVAMGLAQFF.

This chain links TRBV6-5 with TRBJ2-2, with 9 bases lining up with TRBD2. Germline-derived CDR1 and CDR2 are MNHEY and SVGAGI. The CDR3 totals 15 residues. V trimming: 4 bases; J trimming: 4 bases; junction bases outside the gene matches: 4. The CDR3 region has the DNA TGTGCCAGCAGTTTAGCGGGAGTACCCACCGGGGAGCTGTTTTTT. It specifies CASSLAGVPTGELFF.

This clonotype was seen a few times. The chain links TRBV6-2 or TRBV6-3 to TRBJ1-1; TRBD1 agrees at 7 bases. This CDR3 region has 14 residues. Germline trimming cut 4 bases from V and 4 bases from J; bases unmatched to any gene: 6. Per germline, CDR1 MNHEY and CDR2 SVGEGT. The CDR3, as DNA: TGTGCCAGCAGTTCGACAGGGTCCCGCACTGAAGCTTTCTTT. Protein product: CASSSTGSRTEAFF.

This clonotype was seen many times. J is TRBJ2-3 and V is TRBV10-2; possible D gene TRBD2, 6 bases. The CDR3 loop spans 17 amino acids. Germline CDR1 is WSHSY and CDR2 is SAAADI. The V and J ends lost 4 bases and 2 bases respectively, with 19 bases between them. The CDR3 is CASSAPWSGLHTDTQYF. The CDR3 DNA reads as TGCGCCAGCAGTGCGCCCTGGTCGGGACTCCACACAGATACGCAGTATTTT.

In its sample, this clonotype was seen a few times. CDR3 DNA: TGTGCCAGCAGTCCCCCTCCCAGAAGGGAGACCCAGTACTTC. It is translated as CASSPPPRRETQYF. The chain links TRBV28 to TRBJ2-5; D unclear. CDR1 and CDR2 (germline): MDHEN, SYDVKM. The V and J ends lost 5 bases and 5 bases respectively, with 15 bases between them. The CDR3 contains 14 residues.

This clonotype was recorded many times. The chain has TRBV7-9 and TRBJ2-5; D is unresolved. CDR1 SEHNR and CDR2 FQNEAQ come from the germline V gene (reference sequence). The V end was cut by 5 bases, the J end by 3 bases, with 7 bases between. This CDR3 comprises 12 residues. The CDR3 DNA follows: TGTGCCAGCAGCGAAGGCGAAGAGACCCAGTACTTC. It specifies CASSEGEETQYF.

This clonotype occurred a few times. The gene calls are TRBV24-1 and TRBJ1-5; 7 bases fit TRBD1. This CDR3 spans 16 amino acids. Germline V gene lookup returns CDR1 KGHDR and CDR2 SFDVKD. V gave up 4 bases and J gave up 2 bases; unmatched junction bases: 7. The CDR3 protein is CATSEGGRGGNQPQHF. As DNA, the CDR3 is TGTGCCACCAGTGAAGGGGGCAGAGGTGGCAATCAGCCCCAGCATTTT.

In this sample, this clonotype turned up a few times. The CDR3 region is CASSYSAGGPYEQYF. The CDR3 region has the DNA TGTGCCAGCAGTTACTCGGCGGGAGGCCCCTACGAGCAGTACTTC. The rearrangement joins TRBV6-2 or TRBV6-3 to TRBJ2-7; 8 positions match TRBD2. The CDR3 sequence is 15 residues long. The V gene end was trimmed by 0 bases and the J gene end by 2 bases; junction bases not matched to a gene: 3. Germline-derived CDR1 and CDR2 are MNHEY and SVGEGT.

The sample holds many counts of this clonotype. The V and J genes are TRBV5-1 and TRBJ2-7; TRBD2 aligns across 14 bases. The V gene end was trimmed by 4 bases and the J gene end by 8 bases; junction bases not matched to a gene: 5. The CDR3 consists of 14 residues. Looked up from germline, CDR1 is SGHRS and CDR2 is YFSETQ. This chain's CDR3 is CASSPGLAGDQQYF. In DNA, the CDR3 is TGCGCCAGCAGCCCGGGACTAGCGGGAGACCAGCAGTACTTC. Together with reference TRBV5-1 and TRBJ2-7, the CDR3 gives the full variable domain: KAGVTQTPRYLIKTRGQQVTLSCSPISGHRSVSWYQQTPGQGLQFLFEYFSETQRNKGNFPGRFSGRQFSNSRSEMNVSTLELGDSALYLCASSPGLAGDQQYFGPGTRLTVT.

This clonotype has at least ten counts. The chain is built from TRBV12-3 or TRBV12-4 and TRBJ2-7; 13 nucleotides line up with TRBD2. The CDR3 is 17 amino acids. J lost 1 base, V lost 4 bases, and 7 bases had no gene match. CDR3 sequence: CASSSLAGGPASYEQYF. The CDR3 nucleotides are TGTGCCAGCAGTTCACTAGCGGGAGGGCCGGCGTCCTACGAGCAGTACTTC.

The chain employs TRBV11-2 and TRBJ1-1; D might be TRBD1 (5 bases). The CDR3 extends over 14 amino acids. CDR1 is SGHAT, CDR2 FQNNGV, per germline. The V gene lost 5 bases and the J gene lost 5 bases, with 15 bases spanning the gap. In nucleotides, the CDR3 is TGTGCCAGCAGCCTACAGGACTGGCGGACTGAAGCTTTCTTT. Translation: CASSLQDWRTEAFF.

This clonotype was seen repeatedly, ten times or more. The V call is TRBV27, the J call TRBJ2-1, with a weak D call TRBD1 (6 bases). Trimming took off 5 bases at V and 5 bases at J, with 16 bases between the two ends. Per the germline V gene, CDR1 is MNHEY and CDR2 is SMNVEV (reference sequence). The CDR3 contains 15 residues. The CDR3 reads CASSPTGTMDNEQFF. The CDR3 DNA reads TGTGCCAGCAGTCCTACAGGGACCATGGACAATGAGCAGTTCTTC.

Many counts were recorded for this clonotype. This sequence joins TRBV11-2 and TRBJ2-6; 9 positions agree with TRBD1. Trimming took 3 bases from V and 2 from J; bases not matched to a gene: 5. This CDR3 comprises 17 residues. Germline V gene sequence: CDR1 SGHAT, CDR2 FQNNGV. The CDR3 DNA follows: TGTGCCAGCAGCTTCGGGGACAGGGCTGCTGGGGCCAACGTCCTGACTTTC. As protein: CASSFGDRAAGANVLTF.

Of note for this clonotype: The junction departs from germline at one end; a sequencing error may be responsible. CDR3 loop: CASSLGQGNAGELFF. DNA of the CDR3: TGCGCCAGCAGCCTGGGACAGGGGAACGCCGGGGAGCTGTTTTTT. The J gene is TRBJ2-2, the V gene TRBV4-3; 10 bases align to TRBD1. CDR1 and CDR2 (germline): LGHNA, YSLEER. CDR3 length: 15 residues.

This clonotype was detected only once. The chain has TRBV12-3 or TRBV12-4 and TRBJ2-1; tentatively, D is TRBD2 (5 bases). Trimming pared 10 bases from V and 0 bases from J, leaving 13 bases between. The CDR3 contains 14 residues. The CDR3 coding sequence is TGTGCCACCACCCCGGCGGGCTCCTACAATGAGCAGTTCTTC. Its protein product is CATTPAGSYNEQFF.

Many counts were recorded for this clonotype. This chain joins TRBV28 and TRBJ2-3; the match to TRBD2 covers 11 bases. This CDR3 spans 19 amino acids. Germline lookup yields CDR1 MDHEN and CDR2 SYDVKM. With 5 bases clipped from V and 0 bases from J, the junction kept 13 bases outside the gene matches. CDR3 nucleotide sequence: TGTGCCAGCAGTCCACTAGCGGGAGCCTCCCGTGCTAGCACAGATACGCAGTATTTT. Amino acid sequence: CASSPLAGASRASTDTQYF.

The chain recombines TRBV5-5 with TRBJ2-5; no firm D call. Looked up from germline, CDR1 is SGHKS and CDR2 is YYEKEE (reference sequence). V gave up 4 bases and J gave up 5 bases, with 15 bases separating them. The CDR3 sequence is 14 residues long. The CDR3 spells CASSEPTRLETQYF. The CDR3 region has the DNA TGTGCCAGCAGCGAGCCGACTCGTCTGGAGACCCAGTACTTC.

This clonotype was detected many times. V gene TRBV20-1 combines with J gene TRBJ1-1; D unclear. V was shortened by 6 bases and J by 3 bases, with 14 bases between the two germline ends. The CDR3 runs to 13 residues. CDR1 is DFQATT, CDR2 SNEGSKA, per germline (reference sequence). CDR3 nucleotide sequence: TGCAGTGCGAGCGGGCATCCCGACACTGAAGCTTTCTTT. Translated, it gives CSASGHPDTEAFF.

The chain joins TRBV20-1 to TRBJ1-5; D remains ambiguous. The CDR3 loop spans 15 amino acids. Trimming removed 1 base at V and 1 base at J, with 11 bases between. Germline assignment: CDR1 DFQATT and CDR2 SNEGSKA (reference sequence). The CDR3 DNA follows: TGCAGTGCTAGAGGAGCACGGACCAGCAATCAGCCCCAGCATTTT. This codes for CSARGARTSNQPQHF.

This clonotype was counted at least ten times. The rearrangement uses TRBV9 and TRBJ1-1; possible D gene TRBD1, 6 bases. This CDR3 region has 15 residues. The germline gives CDR1 SGDLS, CDR2 YYNGEE. V was trimmed by 4 bases and J by 1 base, leaving 14 bases between them. The CDR3 DNA is TGTGCCAGCAGCTCCTTCCACAGGGCGAACACTGAAGCTTTCTTT. Translating it yields CASSSFHRANTEAFF.

This clonotype was counted many times. The chain is built from TRBV20-1 and TRBJ1-1; D is unclear. V was trimmed by 0 bases and J by 6 bases, leaving 26 bases between them. Germline CDR1 and CDR2: DFQATT and SNEGSKA (reference sequence). This CDR3 is built from 18 residues. The CDR3 DNA reads TGCAGTGCTAGAGATGAGGCCAAGAGTTTACTACGGGCTTCTGAAGCTTTCTTT. Encoded protein: CSARDEAKSLLRASEAFF.

In this sample, this clonotype turned up many times. V and J are TRBV13 and TRBJ1-2, with 7 bases that match TRBD1. V dropped 2 bases and J dropped 0; count of bases not matched to a gene: 9. This CDR3 is 17 amino acids long. Germline V gene data show CDR1 as PRHDT and CDR2 as FYEKMQ (reference sequence). The CDR3 sequence: CASSLRQGRLSNYGYTF. In nucleotides, the CDR3 is TGTGCCAGCAGCTTAAGACAGGGCCGCCTCTCTAACTATGGCTACACCTTC.

This clonotype was counted between two and nine times. The CDR3 protein is CATTVKPNTDTQYF. The CDR3 bases are TGTGCCACCACCGTGAAGCCAAACACAGATACGCAGTATTTT. The chain links TRBV15 to TRBJ2-3; D gene unclear. The V and J ends lost 7 bases and 2 bases respectively, with 13 bases between them. The CDR3 runs 14 residues. Per the germline V gene, CDR1 is LNHNV and CDR2 is YYDKDF (reference sequence).

This clonotype occurred a few times. The chain couples TRBV7-8 to TRBJ1-1; D is unclear. The germline V gene has CDR1 SGHVS and CDR2 FQNEAQ. V shed 0 bases and J shed 3 bases, with 5 bases lying between them. This CDR3 is built from 13 residues. The CDR3 is CASSLALDTEAFF. For the CDR3, the DNA is TGTGCCAGCAGCTTAGCGTTGGACACTGAAGCTTTCTTT.

This clonotype has more than one count but fewer than ten. CDR3 in DNA: TGTGCCAGCAGTCCCGAGACTCCGAGCTCCTACAATGAGCAGTTCTTC. This translates into CASSPETPSSYNEQFF. V and J are TRBV6-5 and TRBJ2-1; D gene uncertain. Trimming removed 5 bases from V and 0 bases from J, with 14 bases in between. This CDR3 is built from 16 residues. CDR1 and CDR2 (germline): MNHEY, SVGAGI.

This clonotype came up a few times. The chain couples TRBV10-1 to TRBJ2-5; unclear D gene. Per the germline V gene, CDR1 is WNHNN and CDR2 is SYGVQD (reference sequence). The CDR3 is 13 residues long. Trimming removed 3 bases at V and 4 bases at J, with 9 bases between. CDR3 protein: CASSDTSRETQYF. The CDR3 coding sequence is TGCGCCAGCAGTGACACCTCGAGAGAGACCCAGTACTTC.